One sample yielded the 13 T cell receptor beta chains listed below, sequenced in a study of T cell repertoires in cytomegalovirus infection. TCRdb re-analysed the reads in MiXCR, keeping a single row per CDR3 protein. The sample has roughly 320,000 distinct CDR3 sequences, more than 8% seen once. Sequencing input: PBMCs. These receptors were obtained from a human donor in good health (CMV status not recorded). Some clones in this sample may be carry-over from other donors' samples.

The chain links TRBV6-2 or TRBV6-3 to TRBJ1-2; 7 nucleotides agree with TRBD1. J lost 3 bases, V lost 6 bases, and 7 bases had no gene match. CDR1 and CDR2 from the germline V gene are MNHEY and SVGEGT. The CDR3 covers 14 residues. CDR3 amino acids: CASSPTGVDYGYTF. For the CDR3, the DNA is TGTGCCAGCAGCCCTACAGGGGTGGACTATGGCTACACCTTC.

The table lists this clonotype with many counts. This sequence joins TRBV7-2 and TRBJ2-7; 8 bases fit TRBD2. V lost 3 bases, J lost 6 bases, and 7 bases stayed unmatched. This CDR3 spans 14 amino acids. The germline V gene has CDR1 SGHTA and CDR2 FQGNSA. This CDR3 is CASSFRSGEAEQYF. CDR3 nucleotide sequence: TGTGCCAGCAGCTTTCGTAGCGGGGAAGCCGAGCAGTACTTC.

This clonotype was seen at least ten times. This chain joins TRBV7-2 and TRBJ2-5, with 8 bases that match TRBD2. Germline values: CDR1 SGHTA, CDR2 FQGNSA. The CDR3 is 14 amino acids. Losses at the gene ends were 5 bases for V and 7 bases for J; bases not matched to a gene: 9. CDR3 coding DNA: TGTGCCAGCAGCCCGAGCGGGGGCCGTGGGACCCAGTACTTC. Residues: CASSPSGGRGTQYF.

The V call is TRBV7-3, the J call TRBJ2-7; D perhaps matches TRBD2 (6 bases). The CDR3 sequence is 13 residues long. With 4 bases removed from V and 6 bases from J, the gap between germline ends came to 13 bases. Per germline, CDR1 SGHTA and CDR2 FQGTGA. CDR3 nucleotides: TGTGCCAGCAGCTCCGGATCTAGCGTCGAGCAGTACTTC. Protein sequence: CASSSGSSVEQYF.

The J gene is TRBJ2-1, the V gene TRBV24-1, with 7 positions matching TRBD1. The germline V gene has CDR1 KGHDR and CDR2 SFDVKD. The V gene end was trimmed by 7 bases and the J gene end by 8 bases; junction bases not matched to a gene: 7. This CDR3 is built from 13 residues. The DNA for the CDR3 is TGTGCCACCAGGATGACAGGGTCCCATGAGCAGTTCTTC. Translating it yields CATRMTGSHEQFF.

This clonotype was seen only once. One junction end does not reproduce the germline sequence, and a read error may be involved. The genes are TRBV20-1 and TRBJ2-4; TRBD2 matches at 7 bases. The CDR3 runs 11 residues. The germline V gene encodes CDR1 DFQATT and CDR2 SNEGSKA (reference sequence). CDR3 nucleotides: TGCAGCGTCTCGGGGGGTAACATTCAGTGCTTC. Translating it yields CSVSGGNIQCF.

This clonotype was observed a few times. This chain joins TRBV18 and TRBJ2-7; the D gene could be TRBD1 or TRBD2 (5 bases each). V was trimmed by 5 bases and J by 2 bases, leaving 19 bases between them. CDR1 and CDR2 (germline): KGHSH, LQKENI. This CDR3 is built from 16 residues. DNA for the CDR3: TGTGCCAGCTCAGCCGGGGTGGGACGTCGCACCTACGAGCAGTACTTC. Protein product: CASSAGVGRRTYEQYF.

The chain links TRBV28 to TRBJ1-4, with 7 bases matching TRBD1. Germline V CDR1 and CDR2: MDHEN, SYDVKM. CDR3 length equals 13 residues. J was trimmed by 7 bases and V by 6 bases; bases with no gene match: 5. CDR3 amino acids: CASRLTGIEKLFF. The CDR3 DNA follows: TGTGCCAGCAGGTTGACAGGGATTGAAAAACTGTTTTTT.

Only a few counts were recorded for this clonotype. This sequence joins TRBV12-3 or TRBV12-4 and TRBJ2-3; TRBD2 might be the D (5 bases). The CDR3 spans 15 residues. V was shortened by 5 bases and J by 2 bases, with 14 bases between the two germline ends. In DNA form, the CDR3 reads TGTGCCAGCAGTCCCAACGGGGTCCTCACAGATACGCAGTATTTT. Translation gives CASSPNGVLTDTQYF.

In its sample, this clonotype was seen many times. The V call is TRBV7-2, the J call TRBJ2-1, with D uncertain. The CDR3 length is 12 residues. Germline CDR1 SGHTA, CDR2 FQGNSA. The V end lost 5 bases, the J end lost 12 bases, and 14 bases lay between the germline ends. This chain's CDR3 is CASSPRTGRQFF. Written as DNA, the CDR3 is TGTGCCAGCAGCCCCCGCACGGGCAGGCAGTTCTTC.

This clonotype has just a few counts. The V gene is TRBV29-1, the J gene TRBJ1-1; the D gene is possibly TRBD1 (6 bases). The V and J ends lost 4 bases and 0 bases respectively, with 12 bases between them. This CDR3 has 14 residues. Germline lookup yields CDR1 SQVTM and CDR2 ANQGSEA. CDR3 region: CSVGAPGVNTEAFF. The CDR3 nucleotides read TGCAGCGTTGGGGCCCCAGGGGTGAACACTGAAGCTTTCTTT.

This clonotype was observed many times. The CDR3 DNA sequence: TGCGCTAGCGGTCCCACAGATACGCAGTATTTT. Its translation is CASGPTDTQYF. The chain recombines TRBV29-1 with TRBJ2-3; 7 bases align to TRBD2. Germline CDR1 SQVTM, CDR2 ANQGSEA. The CDR3 totals 11 residues.

This clonotype was found many times. This sequence joins TRBV5-1 and TRBJ1-3; no definite D call. The germline V gene encodes CDR1 SGHRS and CDR2 YFSETQ. Between the trimmed V and J ends, which lost 0 bases and 0 bases, there was a span of 10 bases. CDR3 length: 16 residues. The CDR3 is CASSLVGAYSGNTIYF. The CDR3 DNA follows: TGCGCCAGCAGCTTGGTGGGAGCCTACTCTGGAAACACCATATATTTT.